One sample yielded the 27 T cell receptor beta chains listed below, sequenced in a study of T-cell memory formation after mild COVID-19 (dated by TCRdb to about 2021). To prepare the library, 5' RACE was applied. Sequencing took place on an Illumina NovaSeq 6000. TCRdb redid the processing of the public reads, applying fastp at Q25 and MiXCR, and retained in-frame beta chains. Every distinct CDR3 protein forms one entry, paired with its most common genes and DNA. The sample table holds about 470,000 distinct CDR3 sequences, of which about 23% were seen once. The ten largest account for around 13% of the sample. Material for sequencing was PBMCs or a T cell subset sorted from them (not recorded which). These TCRs come from an adult woman who had mild COVID-19 (a few samples of this study predate the infection). The sample titles of this study are shuffled in the database, so cell type and time point are left out; the donor was told from shared clones.

This clonotype was counted between two and nine times. The V and J genes are TRBV5-1 and TRBJ2-1; TRBD2 is a possible D gene (5 bases). Germline CDR1 SGHRS, CDR2 YFSETQ. The V and J ends lost 6 bases and 5 bases respectively, with 15 bases between them. The CDR3 runs to 14 residues. CDR3 sequence (DNA): TGCGCCAGCAAGGACTCGCTGCTAGACAATGAGCAGTTCTTC. It yields the protein CASKDSLLDNEQFF.

CDR3 coding DNA: TGCAGCGTTGTTCCCGGAACTAGCGGAGACACCGGGGAGCTGTTTTTT. Protein product: CSVVPGTSGDTGELFF. The chain links TRBV29-1 to TRBJ2-2; 8 bases map to TRBD2. Trimming removed 4 bases from V and 3 bases from J; junction bases left unmatched: 10. CDR1 is SQVTM, CDR2 ANQGSEA, per germline. The CDR3 has 16 residues.

The genes are TRBV7-2 and TRBJ1-6; D is uncertain. Trimming removed 8 bases at V and 6 bases at J, with 8 bases between. This CDR3 is 12 amino acids long. CDR1 and CDR2 from the germline V gene are SGHTA and FQGNSA. The CDR3 reads CASGHSNSPLHF. The CDR3 DNA reads as TGTGCCAGCGGTCACAGTAATTCACCCCTCCACTTT.

The chain couples TRBV7-6 to TRBJ1-1, with 10 bases lining up with TRBD1. Germline assignment: CDR1 SGHVS and CDR2 FNYEAQ. J lost 0 bases, V lost 4 bases, and 14 bases had no gene match. The length of the CDR3 is 19 residues. DNA of the CDR3: TGTGCCAGCAGCTCATTTAGGGGGGGGACAGGGGACTTGAACACTGAAGCTTTCTTT. It translates to CASSSFRGGTGDLNTEAFF.

The rearrangement links TRBV27 to TRBJ2-7, with TRBD2 matching over 12 bases. J gave up 7 bases and V 6 bases, and 7 bases lay outside the gene matches. The CDR3 loop spans 14 amino acids. Germline V CDR1 and CDR2: MNHEY, SMNVEV (reference sequence). The CDR3 DNA is TGTGCCAGCAGGCCTAGCGGGGGGGGTGAAGAGCAGTACTTC. Its translation: CASRPSGGGEEQYF.

The chain has TRBV7-3 and TRBJ1-1; 9 bases are shared with TRBD1. Germline loops: CDR1 SGHTA, CDR2 FQGTGA. CDR3 size: 16 residues. Trimming cost V 5 bases and J 0 bases; bases outside gene matches: 7. This CDR3 reads CASSPGTGYMNTEAFF. DNA of the CDR3: TGTGCCAGCAGCCCCGGGACAGGGTACATGAACACTGAAGCTTTCTTT.

This clonotype was counted a few times. CDR3 nucleotide sequence: TGCGCCAGCAGCTTGGAGACAGGGCCCACCGGGGAGCTGTTTTTT. Residues: CASSLETGPTGELFF. The chain recombines TRBV5-1 with TRBJ2-2, with 7 bases lining up with TRBD1. The CDR3 runs to 15 residues. J lost 4 bases, V lost 0 bases, and 3 bases had no gene match. Germline V lookup: CDR1 SGHRS, CDR2 YFSETQ.

This chain joins TRBV18 and TRBJ1-6; D remains ambiguous. The CDR3 loop spans 15 amino acids. V shed 0 bases and J shed 7 bases, with 10 bases lying between them. The V gene's germline CDR1 is KGHSH and CDR2 LQKENI. The CDR3 bases are TGTGCCAGCTCACCACCGGGGATTCGAAATTCACCCCTCCACTTT. Protein: CASSPPGIRNSPLHF.

V is TRBV7-9 and J is TRBJ2-7; D is tentatively TRBD1 or TRBD2 (6 bases each). Germline CDR1 is SEHNR and CDR2 is FQNEAQ (reference sequence). Trimming removed 3 bases from V and 7 bases from J, with 16 bases in between. This CDR3 region has 14 residues. This chain's CDR3 is CASSLPGAPREQYF. Written as DNA, the CDR3 is TGTGCCAGCAGCTTGCCGGGGGCCCCTCGAGAGCAGTACTTC.

This clonotype has only a few counts. The chain recombines TRBV24-1 with TRBJ2-1; possible D gene TRBD2, 6 bases. The CDR3 runs to 11 residues. The germline V gene encodes CDR1 KGHDR and CDR2 SFDVKD. Trimming took 7 bases from V and 12 from J, leaving 12 bases between them. Here the CDR3 reads CATRFGEVQFF. CDR3 nucleotide sequence: TGTGCCACCAGATTCGGGGAGGTGCAGTTCTTC.

The rearrangement uses TRBV7-9 and TRBJ2-2; tentative D call: TRBD2 (6 bases). The CDR3 consists of 16 residues. V shed 3 bases and J shed 0 bases, with 11 bases lying between them. CDR1 is SEHNR and CDR2 is FQNEAQ in the germline V gene (reference sequence). The CDR3 DNA reads TGTGCCAGCAGCTTTCTCCGGGAGTCGAACACCGGGGAGCTGTTTTTT. This gives the protein CASSFLRESNTGELFF.

This clonotype has more than one count but fewer than ten. The chain is built from TRBV7-7 and TRBJ2-2; D is perhaps TRBD2 (6 bases). This CDR3 has 15 residues. Per germline, CDR1 SSHAT and CDR2 FNYEAQ (reference sequence). The CDR3 coding sequence is TGTGCTAGCGGCGCGGTCCGGGCGAACACCGGGGAGCTGTTTTTT. This gives the protein CASGAVRANTGELFF.

The chain links TRBV9 to TRBJ2-5; tentatively, D is TRBD2 (6 bases). In germline, CDR1 is SGDLS, CDR2 YYNGEE. The CDR3 runs to 14 residues. The V end lost 4 bases, the J end lost 5 bases, and 15 bases lay between the germline ends. In nucleotides, the CDR3 is TGTGCCAGCAGCTATGCCGGAGGGCTGGAGACCCAGTACTTC. Its protein is CASSYAGGLETQYF.

The chain couples TRBV5-4 to TRBJ2-1; TRBD2 is a possible D gene (6 bases). The germline V and J ends were trimmed by 2 bases and 1 base, with 10 bases remaining between them. Looked up from germline, CDR1 is SGHNT and CDR2 is YYREEE (reference sequence). The CDR3 length is 15 residues. Written as DNA, the CDR3 is TGTGCCAGCAGCTTCAAGGGACTTTCCTACAATGAGCAGTTCTTC. Translated, it gives CASSFKGLSYNEQFF.

The gene calls are TRBV24-1 and TRBJ1-2, with D tentatively TRBD1 (6 bases). Trimming left V 3 bases short and J 5 bases short, with 15 bases between. The CDR3 covers 15 residues. Germline CDR1 reads KGHDR; CDR2 reads SFDVKD. The CDR3: CATSDPADRLYGYTF. The DNA for the CDR3 is TGTGCCACCAGTGATCCCGCGGACAGATTATATGGCTACACCTTC.

The V call is TRBV12-3 or TRBV12-4, the J call TRBJ2-7, with 8 bases matching TRBD1. CDR3 length equals 15 residues. The trim removed 5 bases at V and 4 bases at J, leaving 10 bases unmatched. Here the CDR3 DNA reads TGTGCCAGCAGTCCGGGACAGGCGGGCGTATACGAGCAGTACTTC. This gives the protein CASSPGQAGVYEQYF.

This chain connects TRBV7-6 to TRBJ2-5, with D uncertain. This CDR3 region has 17 residues. V lost 5 bases, J lost 3 bases, and 22 bases lay in between. CDR1 is SGHVS, CDR2 FNYEAQ, per germline. The CDR3 sequence: CASSIVPPTRLEETQYF. In DNA, the CDR3 is TGTGCCAGCAGCATAGTCCCTCCAACGAGGTTAGAAGAGACCCAGTACTTC.

The table lists this clonotype with a few counts. The chain is built from TRBV12-3 or TRBV12-4 and TRBJ2-3; TRBD2 is a possible D gene (6 bases). CDR3 length: 13 residues. Trimming took 3 bases from V and 6 from J, leaving 10 bases between them. Here the CDR3 reads CASSFNREDTQYF. The CDR3 bases are TGTGCCAGCAGTTTTAACCGGGAGGATACGCAGTATTTT.

This clonotype has at least ten counts. V is TRBV30 and J is TRBJ2-7; no reliable D call. The V and J ends lost 2 bases and 7 bases respectively, with 12 bases between them. The CDR3 contains 12 residues. Germline V lookup: CDR1 GTSNPN, CDR2 SVGIG (reference sequence). The CDR3 is CAWSRTMGEQYF. For the CDR3, the DNA is TGTGCCTGGAGTAGGACCATGGGTGAGCAGTACTTC. Together with reference TRBV30 and TRBJ2-7, the CDR3 gives the full variable domain: SQTIHQWPATLVQPVGSPLSLECTVEGTSNPNLYWYRQAAGRGLQLLFYSVGIGQISSEVPQNLSASRPQDRQFILSSKKLLLSDSGFYLCAWSRTMGEQYFGPGTRLTVT.

A remark on this clonotype: A read error may explain this, as a much larger clone is one base away. This chain uses TRBV20-1 with TRBJ2-3; D uncertain. Germline lookup yields CDR1 DFQATT and CDR2 SNEGSKA (reference sequence). V was trimmed by 2 bases and J by 6 bases, leaving 12 bases between them. CDR3 length equals 13 residues. CDR3 bases: TGCAGTGCTAGACATAGTCCCCCGGATACGCAGTATTTT. It is translated as CSARHSPPDTQYF.

The chain combines TRBV19 with TRBJ1-2; no reliable D call. Trimming took 3 bases from V and 3 from J, leaving 8 bases between them. Germline lookup yields CDR1 LNHDA and CDR2 SQIVND (reference sequence). The CDR3 has 13 residues. The CDR3 loop is CASSMTRYYGYTF. The CDR3 DNA reads as TGTGCCAGTAGTATGACCAGGTACTATGGCTACACCTTC.

A few counts support this clonotype. V usage is TRBV12-3 or TRBV12-4 and J usage is TRBJ1-1; possible D gene TRBD1, 5 bases. The CDR3 spans 13 residues. V lost 6 bases and J 2 bases, leaving 10 bases between the germline ends. CDR3 residues: CASSSRDNTEAFF. CDR3 nucleotides: TGTGCCAGCAGCTCCAGGGACAACACTGAAGCTTTCTTT.

This clonotype was detected only a few times. This sequence joins TRBV7-6 and TRBJ2-3; D remains ambiguous. CDR1 and CDR2 from the germline V gene are SGHVS and FNYEAQ. CDR3 size: 14 residues. V dropped 4 bases and J dropped 0 bases, with 8 bases sitting between them. The CDR3 nucleotides read TGTGCCAGCAGCTCCTTTACTAGCACAGATACGCAGTATTTT. This translates into CASSSFTSTDTQYF.

This clonotype was counted a few times. V gene TRBV5-6 combines with J gene TRBJ2-1, with 8 bases fitting TRBD1. The length of the CDR3 is 15 residues. Per germline, CDR1 SGHDT and CDR2 YYEEEE. V was pared by 4 bases and J by 6 bases, with 9 bases of the junction left unmatched. CDR3 DNA: TGTGCCAGCAGCCGGGGACAGGCAGAGGCCAATGAGCAGTTCTTC. This codes for CASSRGQAEANEQFF.

V and J are TRBV5-1 and TRBJ2-7; TRBD1 matches 9 bases. The CDR3 sequence is 15 residues long. The germline V gene has CDR1 SGHRS and CDR2 YFSETQ. The V segment lost 3 bases and the J segment 2 bases; nucleotides outside the gene matches: 6. The CDR3 region is CASSYPGQGTYEQYF. The CDR3 DNA follows: TGCGCCAGCAGCTATCCGGGACAGGGAACCTACGAGCAGTACTTC. The full variable domain, its missing parts supplied by reference TRBV5-1 and TRBJ2-7, is KAGVTQTPRYLIKTRGQQVTLSCSPISGHRSVSWYQQTPGQGLQFLFEYFSETQRNKGNFPGRFSGRQFSNSRSEMNVSTLELGDSALYLCASSYPGQGTYEQYFGPGTRLTVT.

The chain couples TRBV7-8 to TRBJ1-1, with TRBD1 matching 8 bases. After removal of 5 bases from V and 10 bases from J, the junction contained 15 bases not matched to a gene. The germline V gene encodes CDR1 SGHVS and CDR2 FQNEAQ. The CDR3 has 15 residues. The CDR3 spells CASSAKGQVRGRAFF. Here the CDR3 DNA reads TGTGCCAGCAGCGCGAAGGGACAGGTCAGGGGGAGAGCTTTCTTT.

This clonotype was observed a few times. The rearrangement joins TRBV6-1 to TRBJ1-2; a possible D gene is TRBD1 (5 bases). CDR1 MNHNS and CDR2 SASEGT come from the germline V gene. This CDR3 is 16 amino acids long. Between the trimmed V and J ends, which lost 6 bases and 4 bases, there was a span of 21 bases. The CDR3: CASRGRGDGHLYGYTF. The CDR3 DNA is TGTGCCAGCAGAGGGCGAGGGGACGGCCACCTCTATGGCTACACCTTC.